These T cell receptor beta chains were read from a single sample in a study of identical twins. TCRdb analysed the 5' RACE reads with MiXCR anew, one entry per CDR3 protein. The profile shows 700,000 or so distinct CDR3 sequences, over 8.5% of them singletons. Separately, the same data were catalogued under a study of yellow fever vaccine responses in identical twins.

The sequenced material came from PBMCs. These receptors all come from a woman aged 18-30 years in good health. CDR3s leave out the opening cysteine and the closing phenylalanine or tryptophan.

J gene: TRBJ2-1
V gene: TRBV4-3
CDR3 protein: ASSPQLISLMEGRDEQF

J gene: TRBJ1-6
V gene: TRBV18
CDR3 protein: ASSPLPQGADSPLH

J gene: TRBJ2-1
V gene: TRBV29-1
CDR3 protein: SVIEHNEQF

J gene: TRBJ2-1
V gene: TRBV15
CDR3 protein: ATSRSSERVSSYNEQF

J gene: TRBJ2-5
V gene: TRBV12-3/TRBV12-4
CDR3 protein: ARGLGPTSGRETQY

J gene: TRBJ2-1
V gene: TRBV12-3/TRBV12-4
CDR3 protein: ASSREAYNEQF

J gene: TRBJ2-3
V gene: TRBV6-4
CDR3 protein: ASSASSSVTDTQY

J gene: TRBJ1-1
V gene: TRBV7-2
CDR3 protein: ASSLQQGARTEAF

J gene: TRBJ2-5
V gene: TRBV18
CDR3 protein: ASSPMEETQY

J gene: TRBJ2-3
V gene: TRBV6-1
CDR3 protein: ASSLSLGRRDTDTQY

J gene: TRBJ2-7
V gene: TRBV7-9
CDR3 protein: ASSLDLDRTYEQY

J gene: TRBJ2-1
V gene: TRBV29-1
CDR3 protein: SASPLTYNEQF

J gene: TRBJ2-3
V gene: TRBV7-6
CDR3 protein: ASSFSSRTGTDTQY

J gene: TRBJ2-3
V gene: TRBV5-1
CDR3 protein: ASSLKASGDTDTQY

J gene: TRBJ2-3
V gene: TRBV27
CDR3 protein: ASSYSTSTDTQY

J gene: TRBJ1-5
V gene: TRBV29-1
CDR3 protein: SVIVVGTRNQPQH

J gene: TRBJ1-1
V gene: TRBV7-3
CDR3 protein: ASSWNTEAF

J gene: TRBJ2-7
V gene: TRBV9
CDR3 protein: ASSVVEGHEQY

J gene: TRBJ2-1
V gene: TRBV4-3
CDR3 protein: ASSSTTSGILIKQF

J gene: TRBJ2-1
V gene: TRBV12-3/TRBV12-4
CDR3 protein: ASTFAGTAYNEQF

J gene: TRBJ2-5
V gene: TRBV20-1
CDR3 protein: SATSKDSIRETQY

J gene: TRBJ2-2
V gene: TRBV27
CDR3 protein: ASSLGLAGINTGELF

J gene: TRBJ2-5
V gene: TRBV7-2
CDR3 protein: ASSLVISQETQY

J gene: TRBJ2-3
V gene: TRBV9
CDR3 protein: ASSAEPQSRRSDTQY

J gene: TRBJ2-3
V gene: TRBV2
CDR3 protein: ASGDSSSVDTQY

J gene: TRBJ2-7
V gene: TRBV20-1
CDR3 protein: SARAPGRKTLTYEQY

J gene: TRBJ2-7
V gene: TRBV6-5
CDR3 protein: ASSYSRDSYEQY

J gene: TRBJ2-1
V gene: TRBV7-9
CDR3 protein: ASSPRTHNEQF

J gene: TRBJ2-3
V gene: TRBV20-1
CDR3 protein: SPGTRASSDTQY

J gene: TRBJ1-1
V gene: TRBV28
CDR3 protein: ASSFRQGSPEAF

J gene: TRBJ1-5
V gene: TRBV15
CDR3 protein: ATSRDPTQPQH

J gene: TRBJ2-7
V gene: TRBV5-1
CDR3 protein: ASSLATGVFSYEQY

J gene: TRBJ2-7
V gene: TRBV6-1
CDR3 protein: ASSEYARSGSGVYEQY

J gene: TRBJ2-7
V gene: TRBV6-5
CDR3 protein: ASSYSTDTYEQY

J gene: TRBJ2-5
V gene: TRBV29-1
CDR3 protein: SVEEPYSTGSNGETQY

J gene: TRBJ2-3
V gene: TRBV20-1
CDR3 protein: SAGGAISTDTQY

J gene: TRBJ2-1
V gene: TRBV12-3/TRBV12-4
CDR3 protein: ASSLGGLAGQNEQF

J gene: TRBJ2-5
V gene: TRBV6-2/TRBV6-3
CDR3 protein: ASSTPRTGFETQY

J gene: TRBJ2-5
V gene: TRBV20-1
CDR3 protein: SAFWGEETQY

J gene: TRBJ1-5
V gene: TRBV5-8
CDR3 protein: ASSPGLSNQPQH

J gene: TRBJ2-2
V gene: TRBV5-4
CDR3 protein: ASSGPAGVSITGELF

J gene: TRBJ2-7
V gene: TRBV11-1
CDR3 protein: ASRETGDLYEQY

J gene: TRBJ2-7
V gene: TRBV29-1
CDR3 protein: SVEVGHRGAEQY

J gene: TRBJ2-3
V gene: TRBV9
CDR3 protein: ASSVKPAGDGTDTQY

J gene: TRBJ2-2
V gene: TRBV21-1
CDR3 protein: ASSKGESSRTTGELF

J gene: TRBJ2-1
V gene: TRBV5-5
CDR3 protein: ASSLVGLAGVFYNEQF

J gene: TRBJ2-1
V gene: TRBV27
CDR3 protein: ASGTTNTHEQF

J gene: TRBJ2-1
V gene: TRBV7-3
CDR3 protein: ASSLDLGSEQF

J gene: TRBJ1-1
V gene: TRBV5-1
CDR3 protein: ASSFRGWNTEAF

J gene: TRBJ2-1
V gene: TRBV20-1
CDR3 protein: SARADWYEQF

J gene: TRBJ2-2
V gene: TRBV5-1
CDR3 protein: ASSLATGLATGELF

J gene: TRBJ2-4
V gene: TRBV28
CDR3 protein: ASSSGHILAKNIQY

J gene: TRBJ2-1
V gene: TRBV6-1
CDR3 protein: ASSPTGSNYNEQF

J gene: TRBJ1-5
V gene: TRBV3-1
CDR3 protein: ASSLGGVNQPQH

J gene: TRBJ1-5
V gene: TRBV15
CDR3 protein: ATSRDRVNQPQH

J gene: TRBJ1-1
V gene: TRBV10-3
CDR3 protein: AISEISGDRANTEAF

J gene: TRBJ2-1
V gene: TRBV5-1
CDR3 protein: ASSLGDIHNEQF

J gene: TRBJ2-3
V gene: TRBV4-3
CDR3 protein: ASSPSRGFLTDTQY

J gene: TRBJ2-4
V gene: TRBV28
CDR3 protein: ASSLFLADRSLAKNIQY